The 3 T cell receptor beta chains listed next were all sequenced from one sample in a study of T-cell reconstitution after alpha-beta-depleted transplantation in children. This sample's TCRbeta library carried unique molecular identifier barcodes. TCRdb redid the calling of the PCR reads with MiXCR, one entry per CDR3 protein. The sample includes over 85,000 distinct CDR3 sequences, around 7.8% of them seen just once. The sequencing used PBMCs, collected before TCRalphabeta/CD19-depleted stem cell transplant. These receptors came from a boy aged 2 to 9 with acute lymphoblastic leukemia, due to receive a stem cell transplant.

In its sample, this clonotype was seen a few times. The genes are TRBV9 and TRBJ1-2; D might be TRBD1 (6 bases). The CDR3 totals 14 residues. CDR1 and CDR2 (germline): SGDLS, YYNGEE. The germline V and J ends were trimmed by 2 bases and 7 bases, with 15 bases remaining between them. CDR3 sequence reads: CASSVGSGAGGYTF. In DNA, the CDR3 is TGTGCCAGCAGCGTTGGGTCAGGGGCTGGTGGCTACACCTTC.

There are many counts of this clonotype. The V and J genes are TRBV12-3 or TRBV12-4 and TRBJ1-5; 8 bases match TRBD1. V shed 6 bases, J shed 6 bases, and the junction held 10 bases outside the gene matches. The CDR3 totals 15 residues. CDR3 sequence (DNA): TGTGCCAGCAGCACCGGGACAGGCCTAATTCAGCCCCAGCATTTT. Its protein is CASSTGTGLIQPQHF.

J is TRBJ1-1 and V is TRBV7-6, with TRBD1 matching over 7 bases. The germline gives CDR1 SGHVS, CDR2 FNYEAQ. V lost 5 bases to trimming and J lost 1 base; unmatched junction nucleotides: 10. This CDR3 region has 16 residues. CDR3 sequence reads: CASSRRDSGSNTEAFF. CDR3 in DNA: TGTGCCAGCAGCCGACGGGACAGCGGTTCGAACACTGAAGCTTTCTTT.